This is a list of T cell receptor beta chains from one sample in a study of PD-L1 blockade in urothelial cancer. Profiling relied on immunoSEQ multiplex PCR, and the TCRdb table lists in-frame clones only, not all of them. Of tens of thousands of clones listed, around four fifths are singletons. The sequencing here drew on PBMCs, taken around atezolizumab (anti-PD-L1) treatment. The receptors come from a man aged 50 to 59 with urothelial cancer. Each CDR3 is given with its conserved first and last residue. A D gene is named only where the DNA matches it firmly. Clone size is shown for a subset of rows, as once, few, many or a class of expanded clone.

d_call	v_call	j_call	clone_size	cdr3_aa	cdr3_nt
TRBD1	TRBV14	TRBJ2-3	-	CASSRQGSLTDTQYF	TGTGCCAGCAGCCGACAGGGGAGCCTCACAGATACGCAGTATTTT
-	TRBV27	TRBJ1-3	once	CASSPAGFAGNTIYF	TGTGCCAGCAGTCCCGCAGGGTTTGCTGGAAACACCATATATTTT
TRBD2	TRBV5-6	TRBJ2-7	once	CASSLELAVPEQYF	TGTGCCAGCAGCTTGGAGCTAGCGGTTCCCGAGCAGTACTTC
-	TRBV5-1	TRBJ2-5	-	CASSLRGETQYF	TGCGCCAGCAGTCTACGAGGGGAGACCCAGTACTTC
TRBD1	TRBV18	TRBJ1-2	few	CASSPSAGGDYGYTF	TGTGCCAGCTCACCATCAGCAGGGGGAGACTATGGCTACACCTTC
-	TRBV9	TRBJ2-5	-	CASSKTPQETQYF	TGTGCCAGCAGCAAGACACCCCAAGAGACCCAGTACTTC
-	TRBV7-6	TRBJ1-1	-	CASSLGTGMNTEAFF	TGTGCCAGCAGCTTAGGTACGGGGATGAACACTGAAGCTTTCTTT
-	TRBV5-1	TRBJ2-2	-	CASSLGQITGELFF	TGCGCCAGCAGCTTGGGACAGATCACCGGGGAGCTGTTTTTT
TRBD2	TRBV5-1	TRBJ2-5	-	CASSLGTSGGHQETQYF	TGCGCCAGCAGCTTGGGGACTAGCGGGGGACACCAAGAGACCCAGTACTTC
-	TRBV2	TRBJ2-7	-	CASRPRDNSYEQYF	TGTGCCAGCAGGCCACGGGACAACTCCTACGAGCAGTACTTC
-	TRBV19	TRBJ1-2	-	CASSMGSGYTF	TGTGCCAGTAGTATGGGTAGCGGCTACACCTTC
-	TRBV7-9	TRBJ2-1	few	CASSLVSHEQFF	TGTGCCAGCAGCTTAGTGAGCCATGAGCAGTTCTTC
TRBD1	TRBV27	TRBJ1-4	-	CASGTGGHEKLFF	TGTGCCAGCGGGACAGGGGGCCATGAAAAACTGTTTTTT
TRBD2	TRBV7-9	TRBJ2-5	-	CASSLSSGGRKETQYF	TGTGCCAGCAGCTTATCTAGTGGCGGGAGGAAAGAGACCCAGTACTTC
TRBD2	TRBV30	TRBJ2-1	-	CAWSGGLAGDWQFF	TGTGCCTGGAGTGGAGGACTAGCGGGAGATTGGCAGTTCTTC
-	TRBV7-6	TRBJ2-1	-	CASSARLDGEQFF	TGTGCCAGCAGCGCCCGACTAGACGGTGAGCAGTTCTTC
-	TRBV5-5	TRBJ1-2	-	CASSRESDRGLGYTF	TGTGCCAGCAGCCGAGAATCGGACAGAGGTCTTGGCTACACCTTC
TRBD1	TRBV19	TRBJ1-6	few	CASQRDRLNSPLHF	TGTGCCAGTCAAAGGGACAGGCTAAATTCACCCCTCCACTTT
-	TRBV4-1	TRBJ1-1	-	CASSHHPSGKNTEAFF	TGCGCCAGCAGCCACCATCCGTCCGGGAAGAACACTGAAGCTTTCTTT
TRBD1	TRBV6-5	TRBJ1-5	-	CASTPGTGGNQPQHF	TGTGCCAGCACCCCCGGGACAGGGGGGAATCAGCCCCAGCATTTT
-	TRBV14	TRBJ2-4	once	CASSQVGGAKNIQYF	TGTGCCAGCAGCCAAGTTGGGGGGGCCAAAAACATTCAGTACTTC
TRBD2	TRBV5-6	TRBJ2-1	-	CASSYRARAGGMEQFF	TGTGCCAGCAGCTATAGGGCAAGAGCGGGAGGGATGGAGCAGTTCTTC
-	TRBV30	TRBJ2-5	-	CAWSIGLGRETQYF	TGTGCCTGGAGTATCGGGTTGGGTAGAGAGACCCAGTACTTC
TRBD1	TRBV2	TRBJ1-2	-	CASSDRQGFKYGYTF	TGTGCCAGCAGTGATAGACAGGGGTTTAAGTATGGCTACACCTTC
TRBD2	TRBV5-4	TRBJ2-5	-	CASSLKGTSGGSVQETQYF	TGTGCCAGCAGCTTGAAAGGGACTAGCGGGGGGTCCGTGCAAGAGACCCAGTACTTC
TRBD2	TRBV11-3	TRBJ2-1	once	CASSLEGAGGYNEQFF	TGTGCCAGCAGCTTAGAGGGAGCGGGGGGCTACAATGAGCAGTTCTTC
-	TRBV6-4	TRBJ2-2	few	CASSPTRNTGELFF	TGTGCCAGCAGCCCCACCAGAAACACCGGGGAGCTGTTTTTT
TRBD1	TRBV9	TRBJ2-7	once	CASSSRDSYEQYF	TGTGCCAGCAGCAGCCGGGACAGCTACGAGCAGTACTTC
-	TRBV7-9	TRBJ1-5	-	CASSSSFQDQPQHF	TGTGCCAGCAGCTCCTCCTTTCAGGATCAGCCCCAGCATTTT
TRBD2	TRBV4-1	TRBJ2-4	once	CASSQDLGRTSGGWYIQYF	TGCGCCAGCAGCCAAGATTTGGGCCGGACTAGCGGGGGTTGGTACATTCAGTACTTC
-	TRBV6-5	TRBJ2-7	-	CASSYSGGWNEQYF	TGTGCCAGCAGTTACTCTGGAGGGTGGAACGAGCAGTACTTC
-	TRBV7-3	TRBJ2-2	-	CASSSPNSANTGELFF	TGTGCCAGCAGCTCACCCAATTCGGCGAACACCGGGGAGCTGTTTTTT
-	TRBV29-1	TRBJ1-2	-	CSVVKSNYGYTF	TGCAGCGTTGTGAAGAGCAACTATGGCTACACCTTC
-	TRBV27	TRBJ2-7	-	CASSMFSGVSFYEQYF	TGTGCCAGCAGTATGTTTAGCGGAGTTTCCTTCTACGAGCAGTACTTC
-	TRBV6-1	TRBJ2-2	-	CASSVTGTLNTGELFF	TGTGCCAGCAGTGTCACCGGGACTTTGAACACCGGGGAGCTGTTTTTT
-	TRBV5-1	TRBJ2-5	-	CASSLRTGHARGQETQYF	TGCGCCAGCAGCTTGAGAACAGGGCATGCGAGGGGTCAAGAGACCCAGTACTTC